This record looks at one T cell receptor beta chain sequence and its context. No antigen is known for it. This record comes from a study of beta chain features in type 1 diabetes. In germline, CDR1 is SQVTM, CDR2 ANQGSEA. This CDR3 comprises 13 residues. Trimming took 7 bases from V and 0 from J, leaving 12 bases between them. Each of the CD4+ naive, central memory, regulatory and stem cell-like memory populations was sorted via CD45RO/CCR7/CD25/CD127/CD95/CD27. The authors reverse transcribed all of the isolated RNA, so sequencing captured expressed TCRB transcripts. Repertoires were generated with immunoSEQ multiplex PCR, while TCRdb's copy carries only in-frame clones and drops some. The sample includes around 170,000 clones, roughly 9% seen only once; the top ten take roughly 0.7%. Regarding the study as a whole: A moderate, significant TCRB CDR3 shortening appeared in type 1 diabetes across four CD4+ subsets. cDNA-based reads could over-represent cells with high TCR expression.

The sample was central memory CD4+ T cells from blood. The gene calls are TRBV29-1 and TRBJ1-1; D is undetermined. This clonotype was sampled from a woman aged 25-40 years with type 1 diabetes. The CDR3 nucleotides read TGCAGCGCCCTAAATTCGGTGAACACTGAAGCTTTCTTT. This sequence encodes CSALNSVNTEAFF.